The 16 T cell receptor beta chains below all came from one sample that was sequenced in a study of shared clonotypes between healthy human individuals. Method: immunoSEQ multiplex PCR; TCRdb's copy keeps in-frame clones and lacks some. The table has around 2.5 million clones, over 85% seen once. Specimen: naive CD4+ T cells from PBMCs. Subset given: CD45RA+ positively selected. These receptors all come from a man between 18 and 35 years old in good health. Some clones in this sample may be carry-over from other donors' samples.

The chain uses TRBV18 and TRBJ2-1, with TRBD2 matching 9 bases. CDR1 KGHSH and CDR2 LQKENI come from the germline V gene. After removal of 2 bases from V and 7 bases from J, the junction contained 6 bases not matched to a gene. CDR3 size: 15 residues. In nucleotides, the CDR3 is TGTGCCAGCTCACCAGGGTCTAGCGGGATGAATGAGCAGTTCTTC. This gives the protein CASSPGSSGMNEQFF.

The rearrangement joins TRBV7-6 to TRBJ2-2; maybe TRBD2 (5 bases). Germline V gives CDR1 SGHVS, CDR2 FNYEAQ. V gave up 1 base and J gave up 5 bases, with 8 bases separating them. CDR3 length equals 14 residues. The CDR3 DNA sequence: TGTGCCAGCAGCTTAGTACGGGGTACCGGGGAGCTGTTTTTT. Translation gives CASSLVRGTGELFF.

The chain uses TRBV2 and TRBJ2-3, with 8 nucleotides matching TRBD2. The CDR3 sequence is 15 residues long. V shed 7 bases, J shed 4 bases, and the junction held 10 bases outside the gene matches. Germline CDR1 and CDR2: SNHLY and FYNNEI. The CDR3 loop is CASTSSGRTSDTQYF. The CDR3, as DNA: TGTGCCAGCACTTCCAGCGGGAGAACTTCAGATACGCAGTATTTT.

The chain employs TRBV15 and TRBJ2-1; unclear D gene. The CDR3 totals 16 residues. The germline gives CDR1 LNHNV, CDR2 YYDKDF (reference sequence). The V and J ends lost 0 bases and 6 bases respectively, with 15 bases between them. CDR3 amino acids: CATSRDPLLATNEQFF. CDR3 coding DNA: TGTGCCACCAGCAGAGATCCGTTGTTGGCTACCAATGAGCAGTTCTTC.

The chain joins TRBV28 to TRBJ1-1, with TRBD1 matching over 7 bases. CDR1 MDHEN and CDR2 SYDVKM come from the germline V gene. The CDR3 is 12 residues long. The V and J ends lost 8 bases and 3 bases, in that order; junction bases with no gene match: 3. CDR3: CASRDSHTEAFF. For the CDR3, the DNA is TGTGCCAGCCGGGACAGCCACACTGAAGCTTTCTTT.

The rearrangement uses TRBV18 and TRBJ2-1, with 16 bases fitting TRBD2. This CDR3 is built from 16 residues. Germline CDR1 KGHSH, CDR2 LQKENI. The J segment lost 9 bases and the V segment lost 0 bases, leaving 2 bases of the junction unmatched. The CDR3 is CASSPPGLAGGSEQFF. The CDR3 region has the DNA TGTGCCAGCTCACCACCGGGACTAGCGGGAGGGTCTGAGCAGTTCTTC.

The chain couples TRBV30 to TRBJ2-5; D gene ambiguous. Per the germline V gene, CDR1 is GTSNPN and CDR2 is SVGIG (reference sequence). The CDR3 spans 12 residues. Trimming cost V 0 bases and J 4 bases, with 6 bases left between them. CDR3 sequence (DNA): TGTGCCTGGAGTGTCACCGCAGAGACCCAGTACTTC. It encodes CAWSVTAETQYF.

This chain uses TRBV18 with TRBJ2-7, with unresolved D. CDR1 KGHSH and CDR2 LQKENI come from the germline V gene. The CDR3 is made up of 14 amino acids. Deletions cut 6 bases from V and 2 bases from J, with 14 bases between. This CDR3 is CASSSQTETYEQYF. Here the CDR3 DNA reads TGTGCCAGCTCTTCTCAGACGGAGACCTACGAGCAGTACTTC.

On this clone: Other DNA sequences within the sample encode an identical CDR3. The CDR3 loop is CASRDPGELFF. Here the CDR3 DNA reads TGTGCCAGCAGGGATCCCGGGGAGCTGTTTTTT. V is TRBV2 and J is TRBJ2-2; D is unclear. V shed 6 bases and J shed 6 bases, with 5 bases lying between them. CDR3 length: 11 amino acids. CDR1 is SNHLY, CDR2 FYNNEI, per germline.

V usage is TRBV18 and J usage is TRBJ1-5; D remains unclear. The CDR3 extends over 17 amino acids. Germline V gene lookup returns CDR1 KGHSH and CDR2 LQKENI. V lost 3 bases to trimming and J lost 3 bases, with 18 bases between them. CDR3 sequence: CASSPDTARVTNQPQHF. The CDR3 region has the DNA TGTGCCAGCTCACCTGATACCGCGAGGGTAACCAATCAGCCCCAGCATTTT.

In this sample, this clone turned up once. The CDR3 bases are TGTGCCATCAGTCCGAGCGGGGGGTACAATGAGCAGTTCTTC. Amino acids: CAISPSGGYNEQFF. The chain joins TRBV10-3 to TRBJ2-1; 9 bases fit TRBD2. Unmatched junction bases numbered 3, after V lost 5 bases and J lost 4 bases. The V gene's germline CDR1 is ENHRY and CDR2 SYGVKD. The CDR3 covers 14 residues.

With regard to this clone: Other nucleotide sequences in the sample specify the same CDR3. This rearrangement joins TRBV6-5 to TRBJ1-1, with 7 bases lining up with TRBD1. This CDR3 comprises 15 residues. Germline-derived CDR1 and CDR2 are MNHEY and SVGAGI. The junction had 8 bases not matched to a gene; V was cut back by 5 bases and J by 2 bases. CDR3 DNA: TGTGCCAGCAGTCGAGTTAGACAGGGTAACACTGAAGCTTTCTTT. It yields the protein CASSRVRQGNTEAFF.

The chain uses TRBV28 and TRBJ1-4; 7 nucleotides match TRBD1. Germline V gives CDR1 MDHEN, CDR2 SYDVKM. This CDR3 region has 16 residues. V gave up 2 bases and J gave up 7 bases; unmatched junction bases: 10. DNA for the CDR3: TGTGCCAGCAGTTTACCCCGGGCCAGGGGGGGTGAAAAACTGTTTTTT. It codes for CASSLPRARGGEKLFF.

The V and J genes are TRBV6-5 and TRBJ1-2; D perhaps matches TRBD1 (6 bases). The CDR3 covers 14 residues. Germline-derived CDR1 and CDR2 are MNHEY and SVGAGI. The V end lost 5 bases, the J end lost 8 bases, and 18 bases lay between the germline ends. For the CDR3, the DNA is TGTGCCAGCAGTAGGGGGGCCGGGACAACAGGCTACACCTTC. It yields the protein CASSRGAGTTGYTF.

This chain links TRBV7-9 with TRBJ1-1; D gene uncertain. The germline V gene has CDR1 SEHNR and CDR2 FQNEAQ (reference sequence). V was pared by 6 bases and J by 10 bases, with 18 bases between. The CDR3 loop spans 13 amino acids. DNA for the CDR3: TGTGCCAGCAGTCAAACGGTGGTCTCCGGAGCTTTCTTT. The encoded protein is CASSQTVVSGAFF.

This chain connects TRBV28 to TRBJ2-7; D possibly corresponds to TRBD1 (6 bases). Germline V gives CDR1 MDHEN, CDR2 SYDVKM. The CDR3 totals 13 residues. V was cut by 7 bases and J by 4 bases, with 14 bases left in between. The CDR3 DNA reads TGTGCCAGCACCCGGGGCAGGGGATACGAGCAGTACTTC. Residues: CASTRGRGYEQYF.